One and the same sample provided the 6 T cell receptor beta chains below, sequenced in a study of blood T cell repertoires in COVID-19. The method was immunoSEQ multiplex PCR; TCRdb's version includes in-frame clones alone and lacks a portion of them. The profile shows about 140,000 clones, 84% of them singletons. The sample was peripheral blood. These receptors all come from a woman older than 75 in a cohort sampled during active or convalescent COVID-19.

CDR3 amino acids: CSVGIMGGTGPGNTIYF. DNA for the CDR3: TGCAGCGTGGGGATAATGGGGGGGACAGGCCCTGGAAACACCATATATTTT. This sequence joins TRBV29-1 and TRBJ1-3, with 8 bases identical to TRBD1. V lost 6 bases and J lost 2; bases outside the gene matches: 15. The germline CDR1 and CDR2 sequences are SQVTM and ANQGSEA. CDR3 length: 17 amino acids.

The V gene is TRBV6-6, the J gene TRBJ2-1; D not certain. CDR1 and CDR2 (germline): MNHNY, SVGAGI (reference sequence). This CDR3 has 11 residues. V dropped 10 bases and J dropped 5 bases, with 9 bases sitting between them. This CDR3 reads CAIRRDNEQFF. The CDR3 nucleotides are TGTGCCATCCGACGGGACAATGAGCAGTTCTTC.

The chain combines TRBV18 with TRBJ1-1; D is undetermined. The CDR3 sequence is 13 residues long. Germline CDR1 and CDR2: KGHSH and LQKENI. The ends were cut back, 5 bases at V and 2 bases at J, with 9 bases in the middle. CDR3 DNA: TGTGCCAGCTCATCTTTAGATAACACTGAAGCTTTCTTT. It codes for CASSSLDNTEAFF.

The rearrangement uses TRBV3-1 (or the pseudogene TRBV3-2) and TRBJ2-3; 9 nucleotides line up with TRBD1. CDR1 and CDR2 (germline): LGHDT, YNNKEL (reference sequence). CDR3 length: 19 residues. J was trimmed by 4 bases and V by 2 bases; bases with no gene match: 16. CDR3 nucleotides: TGTGCCAGCAGCCAACCGAGACACACAGGGGGCATGAGCGCAGATACGCAGTATTTT. This sequence encodes CASSQPRHTGGMSADTQYF.

The chain links TRBV20-1 to TRBJ1-5, with no clear D. Germline assignment: CDR1 DFQATT and CDR2 SNEGSKA (reference sequence). CDR3 length: 16 amino acids. The ends were cut back, 3 bases at V and 2 bases at J, with 17 bases in the middle. DNA for the CDR3: TGCAGTGCTAGTAAGACCGGAAGGGAGGGCAATCAGCCCCAGCATTTT. It yields the protein CSASKTGREGNQPQHF.

The rearrangement uses TRBV7-6 and TRBJ1-2; the D gene is possibly TRBD1 (6 bases). This CDR3 comprises 15 residues. The V end was cut by 3 bases, the J end by 4 bases, with 15 bases between. Germline lookup yields CDR1 SGHVS and CDR2 FNYEAQ. The CDR3 sequence: CASSLGPGAGYGYTF. The CDR3 bases are TGTGCCAGCAGCTTGGGCCCAGGGGCGGGCTATGGCTACACCTTC. The full variable domain, rest sourced from reference TRBV7-6 and TRBJ1-2, is GAGVSQSPRYKVTKRGQDVALRCDPISGHVSLYWYRQALGQGPEFLTYFNYEAQQDKSGLPNDRFSAERPEGSISTLTIQRTEQRDSAMYRCASSLGPGAGYGYTFGSGTRLTVV.